This T cell receptor (beta chain) is drawn from a study of beta chain features in type 1 diabetes. Study-wide findings and caveats: It was among patients, rather than healthy donors, that naive, central memory and Treg TCRB repertoires appeared more similar.

Details on this clone: Its antigen is not identified.

Sequencing targeted expressed TCRB transcripts, as all isolated RNA had been reverse transcribed. Profiling relied on immunoSEQ multiplex PCR, and the TCRdb table lists in-frame clones only, not all of them. The sample lists approximately 340,000 clones, approximately 16% occurring once. The germline gives CDR1 MGHDK, CDR2 SYGVNS. The CDR3 loop spans 16 amino acids. V dropped 2 bases and J dropped 5 bases, with 18 bases sitting between them. The receptor comes from a woman aged 18-35 years in good health. The sequenced sample was naive CD4+ T cells from blood. V usage is TRBV25-1 and J usage is TRBJ2-5; perhaps TRBD1 as D (5 bases). The CDR3 region is CASSEGWGRQAETQYF. The CDR3 nucleotides are TGTGCCAGCAGTGAAGGGTGGGGCAGACAAGCGGAGACCCAGTACTTC.